This T cell receptor (beta chain) originates from a study of vaccination effects on CD4 cells after COVID-19 (dated by TCRdb to between 2022 and 2023). About the study as a whole: In the ViraFEST assay, PBMC were stimulated with viral peptide pools, and antigen-specific CD4+ T cell clonotypes were then identified by expansion using TCR sequencing. Post-vaccine samples across the study were collected a median of 72 days after the second dose, with a range of 14 to 241. About 2.2 million PBMC per well were cultured in IMDM with 5% human AB serum, roughly 10 IU/ml IL-2 and gentamicin, plus 10 ug/ml peptides. SARS-CoV-2 spike-specific CD4+ TCR repertoires from before and after mRNA vaccination were compared in COVID-19 convalescent patients and in infection-naive vaccine recipients. The full study included over 8 COVID-19 convalescent patients and a few SARS-CoV-2-naive healthy vaccine recipients. Cultures from other donors in the study were sequenced using the Oncomine TCR Beta short-read assay on an Illumina iSeq 100. Study-wide findings and limitations: Limitations of the study were the small number of convalescent patients and the absence of early post-infection timepoints. Clones induced by infection and clones induced by vaccination both contracted markedly at late timepoints after vaccination, which fits with T cell responses waning over time. Among healthy vaccine recipients, nearly all vaccine-induced clones were SARS-CoV-2 mono-reactive, and just 1 of 255 was cross-reactive with common cold coronaviruses.

This clone was recorded only once. Its antigen remains undetermined. No base quality information exists; no much larger clone differs at one position. Taken from cysteine to phenylalanine, the CDR3 has 14 residues. The CDR3 DNA has 42 bases and is translated from base 1. Ends trimmed: V by 3 bases, J by 5 bases; bases unmatched to a gene: 7. CDR1 and CDR2 (DFQATT, SNEGSKA) derive from the germline V gene (reference sequence). Library preparation used the immunoSEQ multiplex PCR assay. DNA from the CD4+ T cells that had been cultured and isolated underwent TCR beta CDR3 sequencing. In the paper's pipeline: Non-productive TCR sequences were discarded, and reads were trimmed to the CDR3 region, with only CDR3s of 7 or more amino acids retained. The MANAFEST web app was used to pick out antigen-specific clonotypes by comparing their expansion in peptide wells with that in reference cultures. For clones to be considered positive, expansion at FDR<0.05 versus reference and all other wells, an odds ratio above 5, and a frequency above 0.1% in two replicate wells were required. A clonotype was defined as cross-reactive if the clonotype was significantly expanded both in SARS-CoV-2 spike wells and in at least one common cold coronavirus spike condition. Using the stringdist R package, CDR3 similarity was measured by Levenshtein distance, and unrooted trees were constructed with ape in R 3.6.1. As stored in TCRdb, this immuneACCESS dataset retains in-frame rearrangements with V and J assigned. A fraction of the clones does not appear; measured against another copy, unresolved V genes explain less than half of the discrepancy, and the remainder lacks a known reason. Clone size and the V and J calls come from that table; the DNA yielded D and trimming. The sample table holds about 57,000 clones, of which approximately 81% were seen once. About 4.6% of the sample rests with the top ten.

After less than 13 days of culture, CD4+ T cells were isolated with the EasySep CD4+ T cell isolation kit. Each participant got two doses of an mRNA SARS-CoV-2 vaccine, either BNT162b2 or mRNA-1273. The absence of prior SARS-CoV-2 infection in healthy vaccine recipients was confirmed by negative nucleocapsid antibodies before and after vaccination. On days 3 and 7, half of the culture medium was replaced with fresh IL-2-containing medium. Unless otherwise noted, each peptide stimulation condition was cultured in triplicate wells. PBMC were separated from whole blood using Ficoll-Paque Plus gradient centrifugation and were then either cryopreserved at -140C or used fresh. The QIAamp micro DNA kit was used to extract genomic DNA from the cultured CD4+ T cells.

This receptor chain uses TRBV20-1 and TRBJ2-5; TRBD1 aligns with 9 central bases. The sequence was collected from a human donor who received a COVID-19 vaccine. Sequencing was performed on CD4+ T cells from PBMCs cultured without peptide, taken after COVID-19 vaccination. The DNA reads as follows: TGCAGTGCTAGTCAGACAGGGGGGACGGAGACCCAGTACTTC. It codes for CSASQTGGTETQYF.